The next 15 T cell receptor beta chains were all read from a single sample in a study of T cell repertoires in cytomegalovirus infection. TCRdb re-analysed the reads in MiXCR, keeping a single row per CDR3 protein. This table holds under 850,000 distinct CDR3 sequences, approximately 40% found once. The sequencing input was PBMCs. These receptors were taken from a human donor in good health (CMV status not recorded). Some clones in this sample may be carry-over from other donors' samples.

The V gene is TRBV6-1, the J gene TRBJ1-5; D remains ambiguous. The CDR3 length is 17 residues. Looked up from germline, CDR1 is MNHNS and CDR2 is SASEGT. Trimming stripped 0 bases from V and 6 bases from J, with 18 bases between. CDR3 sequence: CASSEAADPGGVQPQHF. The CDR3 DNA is TGTGCCAGCAGTGAAGCTGCAGACCCTGGCGGTGTTCAGCCCCAGCATTTT.

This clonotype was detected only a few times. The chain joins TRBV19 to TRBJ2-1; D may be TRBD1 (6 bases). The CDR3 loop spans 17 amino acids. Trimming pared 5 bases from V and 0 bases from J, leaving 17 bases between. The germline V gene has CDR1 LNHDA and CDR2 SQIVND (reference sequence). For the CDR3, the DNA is TGTGCCAGTAGTCCCCGGACAGACACCTACTCCTACAATGAGCAGTTCTTC. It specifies CASSPRTDTYSYNEQFF.

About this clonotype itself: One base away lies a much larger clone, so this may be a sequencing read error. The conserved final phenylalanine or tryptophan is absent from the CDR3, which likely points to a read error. The CDR3 spells CASSLGIGQKTGELFS. The DNA for the CDR3 is TGTGCTAGCAGCTTAGGGATCGGCCAAAAGACCGGGGAGCTGTTTTCT. The V gene is TRBV7-7, the J gene TRBJ2-2; D call uncertain. Germline CDR1 reads SSHAT; CDR2 reads FNYEAQ (reference sequence). The CDR3 is 16 residues long.

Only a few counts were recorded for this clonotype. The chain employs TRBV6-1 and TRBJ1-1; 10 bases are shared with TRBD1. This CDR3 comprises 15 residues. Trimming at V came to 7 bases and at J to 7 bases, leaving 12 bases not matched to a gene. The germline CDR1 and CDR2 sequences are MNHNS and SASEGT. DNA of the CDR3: TGTGCCAGCAAACCTGACAGGGGGCAGGTGGGTGAAGCTTTCTTT. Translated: CASKPDRGQVGEAFF.

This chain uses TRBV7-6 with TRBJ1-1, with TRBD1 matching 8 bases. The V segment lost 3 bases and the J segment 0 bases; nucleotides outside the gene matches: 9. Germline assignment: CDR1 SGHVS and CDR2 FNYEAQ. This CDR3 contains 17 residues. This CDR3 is CASSFGPGQVMNTEAFF. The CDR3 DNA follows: TGTGCCAGCAGCTTCGGTCCGGGACAGGTGATGAACACTGAAGCTTTCTTT.

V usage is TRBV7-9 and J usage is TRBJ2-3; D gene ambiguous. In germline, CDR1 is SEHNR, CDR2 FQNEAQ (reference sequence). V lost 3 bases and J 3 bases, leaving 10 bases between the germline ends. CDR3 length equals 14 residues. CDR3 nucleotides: TGTGCCAGCAGCTTCCTCGCGGTTACAGATACGCAGTATTTT. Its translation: CASSFLAVTDTQYF.

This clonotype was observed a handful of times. The CDR3 region is CASSLELSGSSYNEQFF. The CDR3 DNA reads TGTGCCAGCAGCTTAGAGTTGAGCGGGAGTTCCTACAATGAGCAGTTCTTC. J is TRBJ2-1 and V is TRBV7-2, with 8 positions matching TRBD2. Germline loops: CDR1 SGHTA, CDR2 FQGNSA. CDR3 length: 17 residues. The ends lost 1 base at V and 1 base at J; junction bases unmatched: 6.

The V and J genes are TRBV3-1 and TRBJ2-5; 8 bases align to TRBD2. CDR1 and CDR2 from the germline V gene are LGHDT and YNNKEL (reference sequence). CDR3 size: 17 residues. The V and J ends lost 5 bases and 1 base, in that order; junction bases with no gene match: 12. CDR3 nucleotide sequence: TGTGCCAGCAGCAAACGGGAGGGCTGGGAATTCCAAGAGACCCAGTACTTC. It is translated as CASSKREGWEFQETQYF.

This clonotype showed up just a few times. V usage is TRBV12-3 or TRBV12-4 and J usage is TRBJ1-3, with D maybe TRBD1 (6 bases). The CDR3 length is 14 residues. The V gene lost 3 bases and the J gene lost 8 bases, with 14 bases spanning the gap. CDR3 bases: TGTGCCAGCAGTTTGTCCGGGGGCCGGGACACCATATATTTT. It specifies CASSLSGGRDTIYF.

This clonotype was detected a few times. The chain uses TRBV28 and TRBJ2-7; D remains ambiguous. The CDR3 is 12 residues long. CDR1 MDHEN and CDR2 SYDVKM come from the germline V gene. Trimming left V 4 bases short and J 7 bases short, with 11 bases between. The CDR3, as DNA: TGTGCCAGCAGTTCCCGACTCCGGGAGCAGTACTTC. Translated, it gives CASSSRLREQYF.

The CDR3 spells CASSVLYRGRIKNTEAFF. The CDR3 coding sequence is TGTGCCAGCAGCGTACTCTATAGGGGGCGAATTAAGAACACTGAAGCTTTCTTT. The gene calls are TRBV5-5 and TRBJ1-1; 7 bases map to TRBD1. Per the germline V gene, CDR1 is SGHKS and CDR2 is YYEKEE (reference sequence). The CDR3 is 18 residues long. The junction had 16 bases not matched to a gene; V was cut back by 4 bases and J by 1 base.

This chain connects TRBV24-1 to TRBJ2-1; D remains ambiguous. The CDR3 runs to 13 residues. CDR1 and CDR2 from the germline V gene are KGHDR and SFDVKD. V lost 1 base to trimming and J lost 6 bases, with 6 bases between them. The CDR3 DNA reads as TGTGCCACCAGTGATTTCCGTCCCAATGAGCAGTTCTTC. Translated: CATSDFRPNEQFF.

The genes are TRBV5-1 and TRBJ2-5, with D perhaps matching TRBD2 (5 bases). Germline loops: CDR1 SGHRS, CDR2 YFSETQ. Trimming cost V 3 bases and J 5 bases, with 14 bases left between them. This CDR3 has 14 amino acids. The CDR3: CASSSDGRGETQYF. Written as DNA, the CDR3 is TGCGCCAGCAGCTCCGACGGACGAGGGGAGACCCAGTACTTC.

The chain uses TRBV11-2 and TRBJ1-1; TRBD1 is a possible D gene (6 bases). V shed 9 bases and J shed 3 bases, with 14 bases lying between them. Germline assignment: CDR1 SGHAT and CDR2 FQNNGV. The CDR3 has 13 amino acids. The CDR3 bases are TGTGCCAGGGGGGCGGATCGGGACACTGAAGCTTTCTTT. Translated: CARGADRDTEAFF.

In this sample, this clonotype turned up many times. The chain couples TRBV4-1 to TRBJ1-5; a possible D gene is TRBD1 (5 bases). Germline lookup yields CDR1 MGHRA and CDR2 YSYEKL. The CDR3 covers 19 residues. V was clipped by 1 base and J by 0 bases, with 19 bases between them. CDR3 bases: TGCGCCAGCAGCCAAGGGGACTTTTCAGGGCCTTATAGCAATCAGCCCCAGCATTTT. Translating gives CASSQGDFSGPYSNQPQHF.